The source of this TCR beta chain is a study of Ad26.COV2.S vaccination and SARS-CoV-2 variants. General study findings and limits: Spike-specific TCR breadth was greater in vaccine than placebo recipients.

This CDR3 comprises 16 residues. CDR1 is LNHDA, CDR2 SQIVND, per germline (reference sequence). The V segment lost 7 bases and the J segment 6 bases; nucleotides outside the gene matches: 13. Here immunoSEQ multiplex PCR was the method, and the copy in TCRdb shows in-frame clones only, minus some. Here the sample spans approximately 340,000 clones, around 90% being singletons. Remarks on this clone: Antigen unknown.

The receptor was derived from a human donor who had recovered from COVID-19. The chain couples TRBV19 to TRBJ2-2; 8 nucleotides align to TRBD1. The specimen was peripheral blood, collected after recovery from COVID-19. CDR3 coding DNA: TGTGCCAGTAAGGGGGAACCGACAGGGGAGGCCGGGGAGCTGTTTTTT. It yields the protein CASKGEPTGEAGELFF.